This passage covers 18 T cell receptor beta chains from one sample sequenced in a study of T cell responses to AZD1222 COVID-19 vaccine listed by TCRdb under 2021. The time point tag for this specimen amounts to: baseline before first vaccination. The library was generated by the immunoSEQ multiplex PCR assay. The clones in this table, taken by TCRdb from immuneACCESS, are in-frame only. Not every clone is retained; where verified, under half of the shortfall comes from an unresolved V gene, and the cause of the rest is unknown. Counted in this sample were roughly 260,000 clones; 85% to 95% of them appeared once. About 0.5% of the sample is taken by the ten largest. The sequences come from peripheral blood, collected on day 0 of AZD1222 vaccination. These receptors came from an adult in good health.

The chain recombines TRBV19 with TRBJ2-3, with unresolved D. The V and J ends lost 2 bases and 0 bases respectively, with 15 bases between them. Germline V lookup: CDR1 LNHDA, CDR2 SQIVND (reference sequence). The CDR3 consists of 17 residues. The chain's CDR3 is CASSISHTTSSTDTQYF. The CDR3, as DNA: TGTGCCAGTAGTATATCCCACACTACGTCTAGCACAGATACGCAGTATTTT.

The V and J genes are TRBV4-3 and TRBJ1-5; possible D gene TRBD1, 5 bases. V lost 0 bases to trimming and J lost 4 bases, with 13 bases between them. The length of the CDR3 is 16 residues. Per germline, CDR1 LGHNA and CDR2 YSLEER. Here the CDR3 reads CASSQDSGRGNQPQHF. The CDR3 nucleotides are TGCGCCAGCAGCCAAGATTCAGGGCGGGGAAATCAGCCCCAGCATTTT.

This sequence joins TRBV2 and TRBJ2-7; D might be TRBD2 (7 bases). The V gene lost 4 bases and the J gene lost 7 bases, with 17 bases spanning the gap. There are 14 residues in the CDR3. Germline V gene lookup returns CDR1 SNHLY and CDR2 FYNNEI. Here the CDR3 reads CASSAGGGFGEQYF. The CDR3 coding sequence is TGTGCCAGCAGTGCGGGGGGCGGGTTTGGAGAGCAGTACTTC.

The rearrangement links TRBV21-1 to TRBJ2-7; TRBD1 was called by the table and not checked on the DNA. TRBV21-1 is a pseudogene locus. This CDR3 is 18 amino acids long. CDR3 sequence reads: CASTNSSDRDLITYEQYF. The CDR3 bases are TGTGCCAGCACCAACTCAAGCGACAGGGACCTCATCACCTACGAGCAGTACTTC.

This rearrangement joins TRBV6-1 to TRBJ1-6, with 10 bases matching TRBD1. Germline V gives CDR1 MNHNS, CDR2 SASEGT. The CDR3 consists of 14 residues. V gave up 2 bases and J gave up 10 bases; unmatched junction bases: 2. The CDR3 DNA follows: TGTGCCAGCAGTGAATTGGACAGGGGGTCACCCCTCCACTTT. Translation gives CASSELDRGSPLHF.

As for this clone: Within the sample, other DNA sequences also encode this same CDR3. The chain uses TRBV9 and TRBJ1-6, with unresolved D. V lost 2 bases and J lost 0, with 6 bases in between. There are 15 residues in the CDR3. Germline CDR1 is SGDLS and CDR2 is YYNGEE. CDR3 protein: CASSVGSSYNSPLHF. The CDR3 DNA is TGTGCCAGCAGCGTGGGGAGCTCCTATAATTCACCCCTCCACTTT. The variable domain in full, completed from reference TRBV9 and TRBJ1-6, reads DSGVTQTPKHLITATGQRVTLRCSPRSGDLSVYWYQQSLDQGLQFLIQYYNGEERAKGNILERFSAQQFPDLHSELNLSSLELGDSALYFCASSVGSSYNSPLHFGNGTRLTVT.

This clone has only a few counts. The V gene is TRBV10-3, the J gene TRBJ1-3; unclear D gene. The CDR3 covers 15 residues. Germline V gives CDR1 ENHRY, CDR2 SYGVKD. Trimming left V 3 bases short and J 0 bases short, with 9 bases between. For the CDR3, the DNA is TGTGCCATCAGTGACGGGAATCTCTCTGGAAACACCATATATTTT. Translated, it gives CAISDGNLSGNTIYF.

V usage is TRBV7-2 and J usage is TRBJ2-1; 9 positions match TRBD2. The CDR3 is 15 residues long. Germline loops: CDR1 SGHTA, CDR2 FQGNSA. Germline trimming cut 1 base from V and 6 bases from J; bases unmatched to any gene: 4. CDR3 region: CASSLGTSAANEQFF. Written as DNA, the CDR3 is TGTGCCAGCAGCTTAGGGACTAGCGCCGCCAATGAGCAGTTCTTC.

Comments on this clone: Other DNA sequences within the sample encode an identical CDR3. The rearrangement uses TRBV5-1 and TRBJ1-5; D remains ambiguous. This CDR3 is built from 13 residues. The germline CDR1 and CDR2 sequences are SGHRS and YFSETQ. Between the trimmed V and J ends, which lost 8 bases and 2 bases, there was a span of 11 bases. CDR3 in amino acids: CASSPEGNQPQHF. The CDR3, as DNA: TGCGCCAGTTCCCCGGAGGGCAATCAGCCCCAGCATTTT.

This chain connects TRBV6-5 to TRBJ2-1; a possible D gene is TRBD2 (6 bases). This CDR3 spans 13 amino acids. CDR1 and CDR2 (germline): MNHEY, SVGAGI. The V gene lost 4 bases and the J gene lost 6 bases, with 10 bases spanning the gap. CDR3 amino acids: CASSLRDSNEQFF. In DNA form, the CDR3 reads TGTGCCAGCAGTTTACGGGACTCCAATGAGCAGTTCTTC.

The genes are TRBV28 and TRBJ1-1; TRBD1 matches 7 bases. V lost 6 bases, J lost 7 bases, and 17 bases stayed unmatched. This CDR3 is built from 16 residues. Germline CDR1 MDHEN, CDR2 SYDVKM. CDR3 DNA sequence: TGTGCCAGCAGCTTCCCTTACAGGGGAAGAGGGGTTGAAGCTTTCTTT. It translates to CASSFPYRGRGVEAFF.

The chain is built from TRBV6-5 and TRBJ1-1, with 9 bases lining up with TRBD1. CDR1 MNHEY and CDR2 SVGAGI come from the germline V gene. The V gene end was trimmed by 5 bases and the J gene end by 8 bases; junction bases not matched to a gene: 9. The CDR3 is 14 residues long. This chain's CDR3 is CASSPGQGPGEAFF. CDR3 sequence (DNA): TGTGCCAGCAGTCCGGGACAGGGTCCAGGGGAAGCTTTCTTT.

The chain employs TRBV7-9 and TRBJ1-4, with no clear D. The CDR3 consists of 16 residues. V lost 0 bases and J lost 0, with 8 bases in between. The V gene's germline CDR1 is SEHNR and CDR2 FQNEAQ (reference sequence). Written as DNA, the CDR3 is TGTGCCAGCAGCTTAGCAAACCCTGCAACTAATGAAAAACTGTTTTTT. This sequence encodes CASSLANPATNEKLFF. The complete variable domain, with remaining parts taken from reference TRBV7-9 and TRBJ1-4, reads DTGVSQNPRHKITKRGQNVTFRCDPISEHNRLYWYRQTLGQGPEFLTYFQNEAQLEKSRLLSDRFSAERPKGSFSTLEIQRTEQGDSAMYLCASSLANPATNEKLFFGSGTQLSVL.

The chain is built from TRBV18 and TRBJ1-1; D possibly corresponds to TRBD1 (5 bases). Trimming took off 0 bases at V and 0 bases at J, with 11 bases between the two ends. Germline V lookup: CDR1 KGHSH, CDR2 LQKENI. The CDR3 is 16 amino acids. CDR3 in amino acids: CASSPPFGGMNTEAFF. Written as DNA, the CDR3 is TGTGCCAGCTCACCACCTTTCGGGGGAATGAACACTGAAGCTTTCTTT. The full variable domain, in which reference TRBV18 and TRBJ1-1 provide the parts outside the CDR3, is NAGVMQNPRHLVRRRGQEARLRCSPMKGHSHVYWYRQLPEEGLKFMVYLQKENIIDESGMPKERFSAEFPKEGPSILRIQQVVRGDSAAYFCASSPPFGGMNTEAFFGQGTRLTVV.

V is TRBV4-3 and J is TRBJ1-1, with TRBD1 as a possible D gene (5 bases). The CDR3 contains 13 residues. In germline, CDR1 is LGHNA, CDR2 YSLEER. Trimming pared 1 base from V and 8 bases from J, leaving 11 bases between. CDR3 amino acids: CASSQGGSREAFF. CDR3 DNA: TGCGCCAGCAGCCAAGGGGGGTCAAGGGAAGCTTTCTTT.

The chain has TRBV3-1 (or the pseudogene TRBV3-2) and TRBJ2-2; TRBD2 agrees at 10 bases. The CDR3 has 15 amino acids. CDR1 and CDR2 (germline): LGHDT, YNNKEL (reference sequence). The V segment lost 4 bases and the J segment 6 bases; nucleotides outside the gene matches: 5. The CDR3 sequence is CASSPWTSGPGELFF. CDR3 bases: TGTGCCAGCAGCCCTTGGACTAGCGGACCCGGGGAGCTGTTTTTT.

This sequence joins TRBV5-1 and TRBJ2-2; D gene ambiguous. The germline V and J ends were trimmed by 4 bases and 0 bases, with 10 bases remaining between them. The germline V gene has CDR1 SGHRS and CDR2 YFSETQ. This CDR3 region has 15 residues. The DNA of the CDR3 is TGCGCCAGCAGCCCGGGTGGAGCGAACACCGGGGAGCTGTTTTTT. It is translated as CASSPGGANTGELFF.

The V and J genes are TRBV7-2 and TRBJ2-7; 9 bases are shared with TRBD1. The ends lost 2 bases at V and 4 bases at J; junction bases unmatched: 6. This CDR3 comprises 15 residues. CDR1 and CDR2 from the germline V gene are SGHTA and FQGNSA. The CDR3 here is CASSLNGQGRYEQYF. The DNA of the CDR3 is TGTGCCAGCAGCTTAAATGGACAGGGGCGGTACGAGCAGTACTTC. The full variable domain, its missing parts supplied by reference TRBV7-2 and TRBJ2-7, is GAGVSQSPSNKVTEKGKDVELRCDPISGHTALYWYRQSLGQGLEFLIYFQGNSAPDKSGLPSDRFSAERTGGSVSTLTIQRTQQEDSAVYLCASSLNGQGRYEQYFGPGTRLTVT.